This TCR beta chain was observed in a study of a mutant IDH1 vaccine in newly diagnosed glioma (dated by TCRdb to about 2021). For the study in its entirety: Of the 30 to 35 patients who were treated, around 62% were male and roughly 40% were female, and the mean age was around 40 years. Prior to enrollment, patients had been given standard therapy consisting of radiotherapy alone, temozolomide alone, or radiochemotherapy with temozolomide, with the combination given to most patients. Peripheral blood was collected at six visits: V03 (baseline), V05, V07, V10, V12 and V13. For exploratory analyses, fewer than 30 treated patients had longitudinal TCRB deep sequencing done wherever samples were available.

The time point label here, explained by the study, means: baseline, week 1 (first vaccination visit). The treatment or condition label, read with the paper, signifies: pre-vaccination baseline after standard-of-care therapy. Donors had newly diagnosed WHO grade 3 or 4 IDH1-mutant astrocytomas with loss of nuclear ATRX. The samples were drawn from NOA16, a multicentre, single-arm, open-label phase I trial in Germany that tested a mutant IDH1 peptide vaccine in humans for the first time. Visit V03 blood draws served as the baseline sample for immunogenicity testing. Genomic DNA for TCRB sequencing was extracted from EDTA blood using the DNeasy Blood and Tissue Kit. Including cysteine and phenylalanine, the CDR3 has 13 amino acids. The kept DNA is CDR3 alone, 39 bases in frame from the first base. In the germline V gene, CDR1 corresponds to LGHNT and CDR2 to FRNRAP. V lost 6 bases and J lost 4 bases, and the count of bases not matched to a germline gene is 4.

Libraries were made using the immunoSEQ multiplex PCR assay. The hsTCRB Kit was used according to the manufacturer's protocol to amplify rearranged TCR beta chain sequences. TCRB libraries were sequenced on an Illumina MiSeq. In the paper's pipeline: Demultiplexing, trimming and gene mapping were performed with the kit vendor's proprietary platform. Entries here come from immuneACCESS through TCRdb and include only in-frame sequences with V and J called. Some clones fail to appear in such tables; in the studies checked, an unresolved V gene covers under half of the shortfall, and the cause of the remainder is unknown. Clonal size and the V and J genes are those of that table, whereas D and trimming came from the DNA. A total of about 96,000 clones appear in this sample, about four fifths of them only once. Of the sample, roughly 6.9% falls within the top ten clones. Points the paper makes about the study in general: PBMC samples for TCRB deep sequencing were selected based on availability. Pseudoprogression seemed to be unrelated to changes in the top peripheral T cell clonotypes found by TCRB sequencing. The authors noted that analyses of patient blood samples could not be reproduced because of sample limitations. Immune responses induced by the vaccine were seen in around 93% of patients across multiple MHC alleles.

Note on this clone: It lacks a known antigen. The input lacks base qualities; no much larger clone sits a single base away.

The material sequenced was PBMCs, taken from a glioma patient treated with radiotherapy, temozolomide or both. This receptor was identified in a man in his forties or fifties with glioma. Recombination joined TRBV12-5 with TRBJ2-5; the junction holds 8 bases that match TRBD1. The nucleotides read TGTGCTAGTGGCCAACAGGGGGGAGAGACCCAGTACTTC. The resulting protein is CASGQQGGETQYF.